This entry describes one T cell receptor beta chain. The source of the sample is a study of blood T cells in healthy people across ages. This CDR3 contains 15 residues. Trimming shortened V by 0 bases and J by 1 base, and 8 bases separated the two germline ends. CDR1 is LGHDT and CDR2 is YNNKEL in the germline V gene (reference sequence). The second PCR ran roughly 7 to 12 cycles with a sample-barcoded 5' primer and J-beta primers. MiXCR, run by TCRdb on the 5' RACE reads, gives a single entry per CDR3 protein. The table lists approximately 1,000,000 distinct CDR3 sequences, 30% to 40% of them singletons. Collection of about 9.4 milliliters of peripheral blood was performed for each donor.

The sequenced sample consisted of blood. The clonotype originates from a man younger than 35 in good health. This sequence joins TRBV3-1 and TRBJ2-3; possible D gene TRBD1, 5 bases. The CDR3 reads CASSQEGAGTDTQYF. CDR3 in DNA: TGTGCCAGCAGCCAAGAAGGGGCAGGCACAGATACGCAGTATTTT.